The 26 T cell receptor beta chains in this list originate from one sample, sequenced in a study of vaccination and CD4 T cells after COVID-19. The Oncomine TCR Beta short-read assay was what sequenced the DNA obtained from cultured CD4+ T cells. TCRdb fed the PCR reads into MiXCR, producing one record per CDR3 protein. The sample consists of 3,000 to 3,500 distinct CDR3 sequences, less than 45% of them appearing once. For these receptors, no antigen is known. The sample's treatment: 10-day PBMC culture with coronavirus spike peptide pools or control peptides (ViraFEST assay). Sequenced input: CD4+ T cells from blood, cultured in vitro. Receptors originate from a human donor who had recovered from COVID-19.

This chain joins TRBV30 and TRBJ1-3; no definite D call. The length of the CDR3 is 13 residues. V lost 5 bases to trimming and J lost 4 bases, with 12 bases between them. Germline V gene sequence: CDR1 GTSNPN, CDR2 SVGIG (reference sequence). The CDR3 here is CAWGEVWGNTIYF. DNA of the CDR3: TGTGCCTGGGGGGAGGTGTGGGGAAACACCATATATTTT.

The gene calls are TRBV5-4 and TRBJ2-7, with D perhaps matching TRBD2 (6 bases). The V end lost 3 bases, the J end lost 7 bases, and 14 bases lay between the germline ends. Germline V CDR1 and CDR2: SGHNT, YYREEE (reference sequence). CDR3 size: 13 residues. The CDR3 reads CASSWRGGGEQYF. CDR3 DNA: TGTGCCAGCAGCTGGCGGGGTGGAGGGGAGCAGTACTTC.

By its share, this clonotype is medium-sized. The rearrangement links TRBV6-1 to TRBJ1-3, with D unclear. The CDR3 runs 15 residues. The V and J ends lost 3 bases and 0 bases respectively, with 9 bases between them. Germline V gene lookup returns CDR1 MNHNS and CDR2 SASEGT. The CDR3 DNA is TGTGCCAGCAGTGAGACGGGCATCTCTGGAAACACCATATATTTT. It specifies CASSETGISGNTIYF.

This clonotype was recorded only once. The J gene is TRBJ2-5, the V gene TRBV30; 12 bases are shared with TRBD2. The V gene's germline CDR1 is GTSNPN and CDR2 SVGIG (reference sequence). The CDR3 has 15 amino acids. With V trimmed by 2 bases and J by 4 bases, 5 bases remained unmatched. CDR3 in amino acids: CAWSPSGGGRETQYF. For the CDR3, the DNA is TGTGCCTGGAGTCCTAGCGGGGGGGGGCGAGAGACCCAGTACTTC.

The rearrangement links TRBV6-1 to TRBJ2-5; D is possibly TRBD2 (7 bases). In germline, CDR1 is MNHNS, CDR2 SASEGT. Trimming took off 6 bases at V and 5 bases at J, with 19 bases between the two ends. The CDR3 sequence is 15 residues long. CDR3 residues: CASSAFGGGRETQYF. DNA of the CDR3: TGTGCCAGCAGCGCCTTTGGGGGGGGGCGGGAGACCCAGTACTTC.

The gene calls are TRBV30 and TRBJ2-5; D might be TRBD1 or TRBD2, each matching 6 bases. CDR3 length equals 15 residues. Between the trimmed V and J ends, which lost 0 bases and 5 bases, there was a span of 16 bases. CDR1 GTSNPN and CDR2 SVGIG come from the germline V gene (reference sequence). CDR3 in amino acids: CAWSVGGAGWETQYF. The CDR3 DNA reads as TGTGCCTGGAGTGTGGGGGGCGCGGGGTGGGAGACCCAGTACTTC.

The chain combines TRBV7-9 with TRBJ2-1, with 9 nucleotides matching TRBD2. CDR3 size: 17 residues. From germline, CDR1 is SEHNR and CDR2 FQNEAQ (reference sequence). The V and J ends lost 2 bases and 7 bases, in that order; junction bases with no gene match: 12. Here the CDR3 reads CASSLTAGTSKTNEQFF. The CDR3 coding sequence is TGTGCCAGCAGCTTAACTGCCGGGACTAGCAAGACAAATGAGCAGTTCTTC.

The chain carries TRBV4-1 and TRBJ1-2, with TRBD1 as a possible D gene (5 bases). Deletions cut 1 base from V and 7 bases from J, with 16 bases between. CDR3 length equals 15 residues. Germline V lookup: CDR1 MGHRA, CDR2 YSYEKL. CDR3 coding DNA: TGCGCCAGCAGCCAAGTGGGTGGCAGGGTGGGTGGCTACACCTTC. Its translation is CASSQVGGRVGGYTF.

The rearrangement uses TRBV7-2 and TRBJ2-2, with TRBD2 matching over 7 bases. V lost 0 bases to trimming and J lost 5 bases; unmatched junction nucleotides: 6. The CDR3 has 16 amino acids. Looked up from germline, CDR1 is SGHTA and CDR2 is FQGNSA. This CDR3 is CASSLAGRGGTGELFF. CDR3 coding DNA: TGTGCCAGCAGCTTAGCCGGACGGGGAGGGACCGGGGAGCTGTTTTTT.

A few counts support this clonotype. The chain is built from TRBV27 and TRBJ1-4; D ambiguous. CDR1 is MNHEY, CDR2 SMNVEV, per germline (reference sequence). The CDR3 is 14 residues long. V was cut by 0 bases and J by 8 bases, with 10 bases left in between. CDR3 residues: CASSLSFGLEKLFF. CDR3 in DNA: TGTGCCAGCAGTTTATCGTTCGGGCTGGAAAAACTGTTTTTT.

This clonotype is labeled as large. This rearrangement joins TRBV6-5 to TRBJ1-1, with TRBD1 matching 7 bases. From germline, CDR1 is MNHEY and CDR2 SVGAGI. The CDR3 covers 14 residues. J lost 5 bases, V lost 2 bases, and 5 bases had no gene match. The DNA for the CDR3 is TGTGCCAGCAGTTACAACAGGGGATTGACTGAAGCTTTCTTT. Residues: CASSYNRGLTEAFF.

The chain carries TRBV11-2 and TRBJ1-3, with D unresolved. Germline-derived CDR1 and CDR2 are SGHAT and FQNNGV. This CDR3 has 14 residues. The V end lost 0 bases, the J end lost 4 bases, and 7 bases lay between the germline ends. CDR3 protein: CASSLDRPGNTIYF. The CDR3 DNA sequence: TGTGCCAGCAGCTTAGACAGGCCGGGAAACACCATATATTTT.

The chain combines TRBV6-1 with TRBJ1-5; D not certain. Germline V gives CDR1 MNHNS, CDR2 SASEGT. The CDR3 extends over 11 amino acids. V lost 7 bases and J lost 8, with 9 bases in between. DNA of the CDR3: TGTGCCAGCACCTCGGGTGAGCCCCAGCATTTT. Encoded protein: CASTSGEPQHF.

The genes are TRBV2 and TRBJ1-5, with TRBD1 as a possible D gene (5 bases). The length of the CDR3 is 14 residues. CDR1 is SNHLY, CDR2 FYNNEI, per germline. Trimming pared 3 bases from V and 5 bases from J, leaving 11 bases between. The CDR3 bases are TGTGCCAGCAGTGAGGGGGTCAGGGATCAGCCCCAGCATTTT. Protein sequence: CASSEGVRDQPQHF.

The CDR3 here is CSARDMASGPQHF. The CDR3 nucleotides are TGCAGTGCTAGAGATATGGCTTCCGGACCCCAGCATTTT. This rearrangement joins TRBV20-1 to TRBJ1-5; the D is unclear. The CDR3 length is 13 residues. Germline V gene sequence: CDR1 DFQATT, CDR2 SNEGSKA (reference sequence). V was trimmed by 0 bases and J by 10 bases, leaving 13 bases between them.

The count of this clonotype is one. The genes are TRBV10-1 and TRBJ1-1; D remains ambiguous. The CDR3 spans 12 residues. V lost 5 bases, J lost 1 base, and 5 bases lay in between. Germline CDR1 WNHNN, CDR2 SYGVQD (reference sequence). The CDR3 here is CASSSGNTEAFF. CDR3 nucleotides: TGCGCCAGCAGTTCGGGGAACACTGAAGCTTTCTTT.

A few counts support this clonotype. CDR3 loop: CASTRGPLADDEQFF. The CDR3 nucleotides are TGTGCCAGCACCAGGGGCCCCTTGGCTGACGATGAGCAGTTCTTC. The chain has TRBV6-1 and TRBJ2-1; a possible D gene is TRBD1 (6 bases). The CDR3 runs to 15 residues. V was shortened by 7 bases and J by 8 bases, with 21 bases between the two germline ends. Germline assignment: CDR1 MNHNS and CDR2 SASEGT.

CDR3 in DNA: TGTGCCAGCAGCGAGAGGACCGCCCGCGGCTACACCTTC. Protein sequence: CASSERTARGYTF. The gene calls are TRBV5-6 and TRBJ1-2; no clear D. There are 13 residues in the CDR3. Looked up from germline, CDR1 is SGHDT and CDR2 is YYEEEE. Trimming took 4 bases from V and 8 from J, leaving 15 bases between them.

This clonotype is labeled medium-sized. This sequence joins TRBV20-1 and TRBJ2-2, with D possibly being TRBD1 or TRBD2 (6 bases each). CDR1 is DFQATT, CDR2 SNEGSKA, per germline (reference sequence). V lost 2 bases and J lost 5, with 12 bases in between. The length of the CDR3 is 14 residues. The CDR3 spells CSARLGGLTGELFF. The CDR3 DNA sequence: TGCAGTGCTAGACTGGGGGGCCTAACCGGGGAGCTGTTTTTT.

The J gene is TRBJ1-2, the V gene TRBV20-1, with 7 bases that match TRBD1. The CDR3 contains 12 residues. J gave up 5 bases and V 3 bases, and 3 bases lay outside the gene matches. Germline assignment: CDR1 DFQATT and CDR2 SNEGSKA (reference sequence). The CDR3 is CSARPTGYGYTF. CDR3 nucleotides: TGCAGTGCTAGGCCGACAGGGTATGGCTACACCTTC.

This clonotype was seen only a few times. The CDR3 reads CAWSTPGTARSGYTF. CDR3 bases: TGTGCCTGGAGTACCCCCGGGACAGCGAGGTCTGGCTACACCTTC. The gene calls are TRBV30 and TRBJ1-2, with 7 bases lining up with TRBD1. Trimming took 2 bases from V and 7 from J; bases not matched to a gene: 13. This CDR3 region has 15 residues. Germline values: CDR1 GTSNPN, CDR2 SVGIG (reference sequence).

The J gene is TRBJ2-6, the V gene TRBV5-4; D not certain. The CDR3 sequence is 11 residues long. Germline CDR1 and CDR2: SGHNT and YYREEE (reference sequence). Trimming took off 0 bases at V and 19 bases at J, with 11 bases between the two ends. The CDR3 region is CASSLEGSVTF. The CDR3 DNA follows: TGTGCCAGCAGCTTGGAGGGAAGTGTTACTTTC. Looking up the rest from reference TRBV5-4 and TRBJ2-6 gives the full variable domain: ETGVTQSPTHLIKTRGQQVTLRCSSQSGHNTVSWYQQALGQGPQFIFQYYREEENGRGNFPPRFSGLQFPNYSSELNVNALELDDSALYLCASSLEGSVTFGAGSRLTVL.

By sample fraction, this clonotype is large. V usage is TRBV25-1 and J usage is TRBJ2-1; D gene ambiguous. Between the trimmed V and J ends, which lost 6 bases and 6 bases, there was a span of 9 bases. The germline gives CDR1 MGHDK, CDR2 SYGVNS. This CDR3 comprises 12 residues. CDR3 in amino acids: CASSPGPNEQFF. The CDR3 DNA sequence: TGTGCCAGCAGCCCCGGCCCCAATGAGCAGTTCTTC.

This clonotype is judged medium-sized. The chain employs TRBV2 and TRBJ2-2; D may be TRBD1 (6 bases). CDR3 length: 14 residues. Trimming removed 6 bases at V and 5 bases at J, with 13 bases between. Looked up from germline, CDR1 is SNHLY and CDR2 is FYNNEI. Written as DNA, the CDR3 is TGTGCCAGCAGACAACAGGGAAGGACCGGGGAGCTGTTTTTT. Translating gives CASRQQGRTGELFF. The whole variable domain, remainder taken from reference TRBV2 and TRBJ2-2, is EPEVTQTPSHQVTQMGQEVILRCVPISNHLYFYWYRQILGQKVEFLVSFYNNEISEKSEIFDDQFSVERPDGSNFTLKIRSTKLEDSAMYFCASRQQGRTGELFFGEGSRLTVL.

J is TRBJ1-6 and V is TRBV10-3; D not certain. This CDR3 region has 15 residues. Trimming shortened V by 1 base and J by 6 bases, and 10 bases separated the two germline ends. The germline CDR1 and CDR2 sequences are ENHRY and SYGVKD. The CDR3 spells CAISELGQTNSPLHF. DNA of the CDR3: TGTGCCATCAGTGAGTTAGGGCAGACTAATTCACCCCTCCACTTT.

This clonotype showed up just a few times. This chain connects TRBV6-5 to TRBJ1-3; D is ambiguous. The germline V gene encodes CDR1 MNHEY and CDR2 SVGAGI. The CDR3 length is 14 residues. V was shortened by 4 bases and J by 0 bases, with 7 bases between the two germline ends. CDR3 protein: CASSWASSGNTIYF. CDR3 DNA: TGTGCCAGCAGTTGGGCCAGCTCTGGAAACACCATATATTTT.